Included here is one T cell receptor beta chain sequence, with context. The antigen is undetermined. These data belong to a study of T-cell reconstitution after alpha-beta-depleted transplantation in children. Regarding the study as a whole: Reports say that about two months after transplant, the alpha-beta T cells came out of several hundred graft clones that had expanded. Diversity and T-cell counts at one year after transplant derived mostly from new T cells. In some patients, recipient T cells and intrathymic progenitors surviving conditioning explained high day-60 diversity.

Unique molecular identifiers tagged the TCRbeta library. TCRdb redid the calling of the PCR reads with MiXCR, one entry per CDR3 protein. The table shows nearly 350,000 distinct CDR3 sequences, with roughly 17% occurring only once. The ends were cut back, 7 bases at V and 0 bases at J, with 7 bases in the middle. Germline-derived CDR1 and CDR2 are MDHEN and SYDVKM. There are 12 residues in the CDR3. The chain recombines TRBV28 with TRBJ2-7; the D is unclear. Material: PBMCs, mostly from graft donor cells, obtained 360 days after TCRalphabeta/CD19-depleted stem cell transplant. The TCR comes from a male patient aged 2-15 years who had a stem cell transplant for acute lymphoblastic leukemia, so the T cells may come from the graft donor. CDR3 sequence reads: CASTTGSYEQYF. CDR3 coding DNA: TGTGCCAGCACTACGGGCTCCTACGAGCAGTACTTC.